This entry concerns a single T cell receptor beta chain. This specimen comes from a study of blood T cell repertoires in COVID-19. Study information: Sites across the United States, Italy and Spain contributed samples from acute and convalescent COVID-19.

The CDR3 has 15 residues. Trimming pared 3 bases from V and 0 bases from J, leaving 10 bases between. In germline, CDR1 is SGDLS, CDR2 YYNGEE. In the authors' methods: From reference gene primer amplification, estimates of nucleated cell counts were derived. The repertoire was sequenced with immunoSEQ multiplex PCR; TCRdb's copy has only in-frame clones and lacks some. V and J calls and clone size are those listed in that table; D and trimming were worked out from the DNA. The sample has around 150,000 clones; 87% are singletons. This TCR was sampled from a woman between 55 and 75 years old with active or convalescent COVID-19. The chain uses TRBV9 and TRBJ1-3, with D perhaps TRBD1 (5 bases). The sequenced sample consisted of peripheral blood. The CDR3 here is CASSAPGNSGNTIYF. CDR3 coding DNA: TGTGCCAGCAGCGCTCCAGGGAACTCTGGAAACACCATATATTTT.